These 21 T cell receptor beta chains originate from one sample sequenced in a study of blood T cell repertoires in COVID-19. Method: immunoSEQ multiplex PCR; TCRdb's copy keeps in-frame clones and lacks some. The sample has around 310,000 clones; 90% are singletons. Sequenced input: peripheral blood. The receptors originated from a woman aged 40 to 50 with COVID-19, enrolled during active disease.

V gene TRBV7-3 combines with J gene TRBJ2-1; the D is unclear. The V gene's germline CDR1 is SGHTA and CDR2 FQGTGA. This CDR3 comprises 17 residues. The V and J ends lost 6 bases and 2 bases respectively, with 20 bases between them. CDR3 nucleotides: TGTGCCAGCAGTCAGTGGAGTGTGCGTGGCGCCTACAATGAGCAGTTCTTC. This sequence encodes CASSQWSVRGAYNEQFF.

This chain uses TRBV12-3 or TRBV12-4 with TRBJ1-1; D remains unclear. The CDR3 has 13 residues. Trimming took 3 bases from V and 3 from J, leaving 8 bases between them. This CDR3 reads CASSFAGYTEAFF. Here the CDR3 DNA reads TGTGCCAGCAGTTTTGCCGGTTACACTGAAGCTTTCTTT.

The chain has TRBV5-8 and TRBJ2-3; 16 bases fit TRBD2. CDR1 is SGHTS and CDR2 is YDEGEE in the germline V gene. This CDR3 contains 19 residues. Losses at the gene ends were 4 bases for V and 5 bases for J; bases not matched to a gene: 13. CDR3 nucleotide sequence: TGTGCCAGCAGCACCGGGACTAGCGGGAGGGCTCGTCGTGGAGATACGCAGTATTTT. Translation gives CASSTGTSGRARRGDTQYF. Together with reference TRBV5-8 and TRBJ2-3, the CDR3 gives the full variable domain: EAGVTQSPTHLIKTRGQQATLRCSPISGHTSVYWYQQALGLGLQFLLWYDEGEERNRGNFPPRFSGRQFPNYSSELNVNALELEDSALYLCASSTGTSGRARRGDTQYFGPGTRLTVL.

This clone was counted a single time. This chain links TRBV3-1 (or the pseudogene TRBV3-2) with TRBJ1-4, with D tentatively TRBD1 (5 bases). Germline CDR1 is LGHDT and CDR2 is YNNKEL (reference sequence). Trimming removed 4 bases at V and 8 bases at J, with 14 bases between. This CDR3 spans 14 amino acids. The DNA of the CDR3 is TGTGCCAGCAGCCTGGGAGGGGCGGGCGAAAAACTGTTTTTT. Protein sequence: CASSLGGAGEKLFF.

The V call is TRBV5-4, the J call TRBJ2-2; no firm D call. Between the trimmed V and J ends, which lost 1 base and 1 base, there was a span of 5 bases. Germline-derived CDR1 and CDR2 are SGHNT and YYREEE (reference sequence). The CDR3 loop spans 14 amino acids. In DNA, the CDR3 is TGTGCCAGCAGCTTGATAGAGAACACCGGGGAGCTGTTTTTT. Protein product: CASSLIENTGELFF.

The rearrangement joins TRBV5-4 to TRBJ1-2, with D possibly matching TRBD1 (5 bases). The CDR3 spans 15 residues. Trimming removed 4 bases at V and 8 bases at J, with 21 bases between. Germline V lookup: CDR1 SGHNT, CDR2 YYREEE (reference sequence). The DNA of the CDR3 is TGTGCCAGCAGCCCACCGGCAGGGAACCTAGCGGGCTACACCTTC. It yields the protein CASSPPAGNLAGYTF.

The V gene is TRBV7-2, the J gene TRBJ2-5, with D possibly being TRBD1 (7 bases). This CDR3 has 16 amino acids. From germline, CDR1 is SGHTA and CDR2 FQGNSA. Deletions cut 0 bases from V and 4 bases from J, with 15 bases between. CDR3 coding DNA: TGTGCCAGCAGCTTAGCGGGGAACAGGGGAGGAGAGACCCAGTACTTC. Amino acid sequence: CASSLAGNRGGETQYF. Filled out from reference TRBV7-2 and TRBJ2-5, the complete variable domain reads GAGVSQSPSNKVTEKGKDVELRCDPISGHTALYWYRQSLGQGLEFLIYFQGNSAPDKSGLPSDRFSAERTGGSVSTLTIQRTQQEDSAVYLCASSLAGNRGGETQYFGPGTRLLVL.

The chain couples TRBV7-2 to TRBJ1-2, with D tentatively TRBD1 (6 bases). Germline V gene sequence: CDR1 SGHTA, CDR2 FQGNSA. The CDR3 runs 14 residues. Trimming removed 4 bases from V and 1 base from J, with 10 bases in between. The CDR3 DNA reads as TGTGCCAGCAGCTACAGGGACCATAACTATGGCTACACCTTC. Its translation: CASSYRDHNYGYTF.

The rearrangement joins TRBV9 to TRBJ2-5; TRBD2 aligns across 11 bases. The CDR3 has 16 amino acids. Per the germline V gene, CDR1 is SGDLS and CDR2 is YYNGEE. Trimming at V came to 7 bases and at J to 0 bases, leaving 8 bases not matched to a gene. The CDR3 DNA sequence: TGTGCCAGCGCGCGTAGCGGGGGGGCAAACCAAGAGACCCAGTACTTC. Amino acids: CASARSGGANQETQYF.

The chain couples TRBV3-1 (or the pseudogene TRBV3-2) to TRBJ1-1, with TRBD1 matching over 8 bases. V gave up 4 bases and J gave up 0 bases; unmatched junction bases: 7. CDR1 and CDR2 from the germline V gene are LGHDT and YNNKEL (reference sequence). This CDR3 region has 16 residues. The chain's CDR3 is CASSPPRGQVNTEAFF. In DNA, the CDR3 is TGTGCCAGCAGCCCCCCTAGGGGACAGGTGAACACTGAAGCTTTCTTT.

The rearrangement uses TRBV5-1 and TRBJ2-1, with D perhaps TRBD1 (6 bases). Germline CDR1 and CDR2: SGHRS and YFSETQ. The CDR3 length is 15 residues. V dropped 1 base and J dropped 8 bases, with 16 bases sitting between them. The CDR3 nucleotides are TGCGCCAGCAGCTTGAACTCAGGGGTGAACTATGAGCAGTTCTTC. Translated: CASSLNSGVNYEQFF. Variable domain in full (rest from reference TRBV5-1 and TRBJ2-1): KAGVTQTPRYLIKTRGQQVTLSCSPISGHRSVSWYQQTPGQGLQFLFEYFSETQRNKGNFPGRFSGRQFSNSRSEMNVSTLELGDSALYLCASSLNSGVNYEQFFGPGTRLTVL.

This chain links TRBV9 with TRBJ1-2; TRBD1 aligns across 8 bases. Trimming at V came to 0 bases and at J to 7 bases, leaving 8 bases not matched to a gene. The CDR3 has 15 residues. Germline V gene sequence: CDR1 SGDLS, CDR2 YYNGEE. CDR3 in amino acids: CASSVDGQGSTGYTF. The CDR3 nucleotides are TGTGCCAGCAGCGTAGACGGACAGGGATCTACTGGCTACACCTTC.

This rearrangement joins TRBV2 to TRBJ1-5, with 11 bases fitting TRBD1. The CDR3 has 17 amino acids. Unmatched junction bases numbered 8, after V lost 1 base and J lost 6 bases. The germline gives CDR1 SNHLY, CDR2 FYNNEI. The CDR3 bases are TGTGCCAGCAGTGAAGGCAGGGACAGGGGGTGGGGTCAGCCCCAGCATTTT. It encodes CASSEGRDRGWGQPQHF.

CDR3 bases: TGCGCCAGCAGCCAAGAGGGCAGGGAGGCCTACGAGCAGTACTTC. This translates into CASSQEGREAYEQYF. The rearrangement joins TRBV4-3 to TRBJ2-7; TRBD2 might be the D (6 bases). With 0 bases removed from V and 2 bases from J, the gap between germline ends came to 11 bases. In germline, CDR1 is LGHNA, CDR2 YSLEER. The CDR3 spans 15 residues.

This clone appeared once. The chain combines TRBV5-1 with TRBJ1-4; unclear D gene. The CDR3 runs 15 residues. V dropped 0 bases and J dropped 4 bases, with 10 bases sitting between them. Germline V gene sequence: CDR1 SGHRS, CDR2 YFSETQ. For the CDR3, the DNA is TGCGCCAGCAGCTTGGCGGTCGCCGGTAATGAAAAACTGTTTTTT. Its translation is CASSLAVAGNEKLFF.

This chain links TRBV28 with TRBJ2-5; D call uncertain. Trimming cost V 7 bases and J 5 bases, with 8 bases left between them. Per germline, CDR1 MDHEN and CDR2 SYDVKM. The CDR3 is 11 residues long. Here the CDR3 DNA reads TGTGCCAGCACCAGATTGGAGACCCAGTACTTC. Translated: CASTRLETQYF.

This chain joins TRBV13 and TRBJ1-5; D remains ambiguous. Germline V lookup: CDR1 PRHDT, CDR2 FYEKMQ (reference sequence). V dropped 4 bases and J dropped 4 bases, with 8 bases sitting between them. This CDR3 spans 13 amino acids. CDR3 nucleotides: TGTGCCAGCAGCTCCTCCCCTAATCAGCCCCAGCATTTT. Its translation is CASSSSPNQPQHF.

This chain links TRBV18 with TRBJ2-5, with D unresolved. The CDR3 has 16 residues. CDR1 and CDR2 from the germline V gene are KGHSH and LQKENI. The V and J ends lost 1 base and 3 bases respectively, with 15 bases between them. CDR3 sequence (DNA): TGTGCCAGCTCACCACGGCCCCAGGTCGTGGAAGAGACCCAGTACTTC. Translating it yields CASSPRPQVVEETQYF. Full variable domain (remainder filled in from reference TRBV18 and TRBJ2-5): NAGVMQNPRHLVRRRGQEARLRCSPMKGHSHVYWYRQLPEEGLKFMVYLQKENIIDESGMPKERFSAEFPKEGPSILRIQQVVRGDSAAYFCASSPRPQVVEETQYFGPGTRLLVL.

This clone was seen a handful of times. The gene calls are TRBV6-5 and TRBJ2-7; 7 positions match TRBD1. Per the germline V gene, CDR1 is MNHEY and CDR2 is SVGAGI. V dropped 6 bases and J dropped 3; count of bases not matched to a gene: 8. This CDR3 has 14 amino acids. DNA of the CDR3: TGTGCCAGCAGACAGGGACCAGGGGGCTACGAGCAGTACTTC. It codes for CASRQGPGGYEQYF.

V usage is TRBV7-9 and J usage is TRBJ1-6, with a possible D match to TRBD1 (5 bases). The V end was cut by 1 base, the J end by 7 bases, with 14 bases between. The CDR3 has 16 amino acids. CDR1 and CDR2 (germline): SEHNR, FQNEAQ (reference sequence). This CDR3 reads CASSLGGTGGNSPLHF. CDR3 nucleotide sequence: TGTGCCAGCAGCTTAGGCGGGACTGGTGGGAATTCACCCCTCCACTTT.

V usage is TRBV29-1 and J usage is TRBJ1-5; possible D gene TRBD1, 6 bases. V lost 7 bases, J lost 2 bases, and 18 bases lay in between. The CDR3 is made up of 15 amino acids. CDR1 SQVTM and CDR2 ANQGSEA come from the germline V gene. CDR3: CSAQGGGVGNQPQHF. CDR3 coding DNA: TGCAGCGCCCAGGGAGGGGGGGTCGGCAATCAGCCCCAGCATTTT.